Listed here are 27 T cell receptor beta chains from one sample, sequenced in a study of blood T cell repertoires in COVID-19. Sequenced by immunoSEQ multiplex PCR; TCRdb stores in-frame clones only, minus some. The profile shows 250,000 to 350,000 clones, about 88% of them singletons. Sequenced input: peripheral blood. Receptors originate from a woman in her 30s with COVID-19, enrolled during active disease.

The V gene is TRBV7-3, the J gene TRBJ2-1; 8 nucleotides line up with TRBD1. Germline V gene lookup returns CDR1 SGHTA and CDR2 FQGTGA. The CDR3 covers 15 residues. J lost 7 bases, V lost 1 base, and 6 bases had no gene match. The CDR3 DNA reads TGTGCCAGCAGCTTAAACGCAGGGGGCCTAAATGAGCAGTTCTTC. It encodes CASSLNAGGLNEQFF.

This chain links TRBV7-2 with TRBJ1-4; D remains ambiguous. CDR3 length equals 13 residues. The V gene's germline CDR1 is SGHTA and CDR2 FQGNSA. Trimming took 5 bases from V and 8 from J, leaving 12 bases between them. The CDR3 DNA sequence: TGTGCCAGCAGCGATCCCGGGTCCGAAAAACTGTTTTTT. It specifies CASSDPGSEKLFF.

The chain links TRBV7-6 to TRBJ1-4; TRBD1 is a possible D gene (5 bases). CDR3 length: 14 residues. CDR1 and CDR2 (germline): SGHVS, FNYEAQ. The V end was cut by 1 base, the J end by 8 bases, with 11 bases between. The CDR3 sequence: CASSLGGGYEKLFF. The CDR3 DNA reads as TGTGCCAGCAGCTTAGGGGGGGGTTACGAAAAACTGTTTTTT.

The rearrangement joins TRBV6-6 to TRBJ1-5; unclear D gene. The ends were cut back, 7 bases at V and 0 bases at J, with 7 bases in the middle. Germline V gene lookup returns CDR1 MNHNY and CDR2 SVGAGI (reference sequence). The length of the CDR3 is 13 residues. The CDR3 nucleotides are TGTGCCAGCACGGTCTCTAGCAATCAGCCCCAGCATTTT. As protein: CASTVSSNQPQHF.

The chain links TRBV4-3 to TRBJ2-1; 9 nucleotides line up with TRBD2. The V and J ends lost 0 bases and 8 bases, in that order; junction bases with no gene match: 8. Germline V gives CDR1 LGHNA, CDR2 YSLEER. The CDR3 runs 16 residues. CDR3 region: CASSQDGGSGSYEQFF. The CDR3 DNA reads TGCGCCAGCAGCCAAGATGGTGGTAGCGGGAGCTATGAGCAGTTCTTC.

The genes are TRBV6-5 and TRBJ2-1; the match to TRBD2 covers 8 bases. Trimming at V came to 6 bases and at J to 12 bases, leaving 10 bases not matched to a gene. The CDR3 runs 13 residues. Germline V CDR1 and CDR2: MNHEY, SVGAGI. The CDR3: CASSASLAVGQFF. The CDR3 coding sequence is TGTGCCAGCAGCGCGTCACTAGCGGTTGGGCAGTTCTTC.

DNA of the CDR3: TGCGCCAGCAGCCAAGGGACTGCCTCTGGAAACACCATATATTTT. This translates into CASSQGTASGNTIYF. The chain combines TRBV4-3 with TRBJ1-3; D gene unclear. Trimming removed 1 base from V and 0 bases from J, with 7 bases in between. Germline CDR1 reads LGHNA; CDR2 reads YSLEER. The CDR3 consists of 15 residues.

This clone was seen a few times. V usage is TRBV7-2 and J usage is TRBJ2-7, with D possibly TRBD1 on 5 matching bases. V lost 5 bases to trimming and J lost 1 base, with 9 bases between them. CDR1 and CDR2 (germline): SGHTA, FQGNSA. The CDR3 spans 13 residues. The CDR3, as DNA: TGTGCCAGCAGCGTCAGGGTATCCTACGAGCAGTACTTC. Translation gives CASSVRVSYEQYF.

The V gene is TRBV7-9, the J gene TRBJ1-1; a possible D gene is TRBD1 (6 bases). V lost 4 bases and J lost 1, with 13 bases in between. The CDR3 contains 15 residues. Per germline, CDR1 SEHNR and CDR2 FQNEAQ (reference sequence). Written as DNA, the CDR3 is TGTGCCAGCAGCTACATTACAGGGCGGAACACTGAAGCTTTCTTT. Protein product: CASSYITGRNTEAFF.

This chain joins TRBV29-1 and TRBJ2-1; 12 positions agree with TRBD2. The germline gives CDR1 SQVTM, CDR2 ANQGSEA. The CDR3 consists of 13 residues. J was trimmed by 7 bases and V by 5 bases; bases with no gene match: 3. CDR3: CSVWTSGKNEQFF. Written as DNA, the CDR3 is TGCAGCGTTTGGACTAGCGGGAAGAATGAGCAGTTCTTC.

This chain uses TRBV5-1 with TRBJ2-2; TRBD1 matches at 8 bases. V was pared by 4 bases and J by 6 bases, with 2 bases of the junction left unmatched. The CDR3 is made up of 13 amino acids. Germline V gene lookup returns CDR1 SGHRS and CDR2 YFSETQ. DNA for the CDR3: TGCGCCAGCAGCGTGGACAGGGCCGGGGAGCTGTTTTTT. Translating gives CASSVDRAGELFF.

The chain has TRBV6-5 and TRBJ2-7; possibly TRBD1 for D (8 bases). The germline V and J ends were trimmed by 2 bases and 4 bases, with 12 bases remaining between them. The CDR3 is made up of 14 amino acids. Germline lookup yields CDR1 MNHEY and CDR2 SVGAGI. The CDR3 region is CASSYHRGGYEQYF. The CDR3 nucleotides read TGTGCCAGCAGTTACCACAGGGGGGGGTACGAGCAGTACTTC.

The V call is TRBV5-1, the J call TRBJ2-3, with D maybe TRBD2 (6 bases). The CDR3 is 15 residues long. V gave up 5 bases and J gave up 7 bases, with 20 bases separating them. Germline CDR1 reads SGHRS; CDR2 reads YFSETQ. The CDR3 nucleotides are TGCGCCAGCAGAGAGGACGGGGGTAACAGCAATACGCAGTATTTT. This encodes CASREDGGNSNTQYF.

This chain joins TRBV28 and TRBJ1-4; 9 positions agree with TRBD1. V lost 6 bases and J lost 7; bases outside the gene matches: 6. The CDR3 is 14 amino acids. Germline lookup yields CDR1 MDHEN and CDR2 SYDVKM. In nucleotides, the CDR3 is TGTGCCAGCAGGGACAGGGGCGGGGGTGAAAAACTGTTTTTT. Amino acids: CASRDRGGGEKLFF.

The chain has TRBV3-1 (or the pseudogene TRBV3-2) and TRBJ2-5; D is perhaps TRBD1 (5 bases). V lost 1 base to trimming and J lost 5 bases, with 14 bases between them. The CDR3 sequence is 15 residues long. CDR1 is LGHDT and CDR2 is YNNKEL in the germline V gene (reference sequence). CDR3 protein: CASSQGLRRGETQYF. Written as DNA, the CDR3 is TGTGCCAGCAGCCAAGGTTTGCGAAGGGGTGAGACCCAGTACTTC.

The chain carries TRBV11-2 and TRBJ2-7, with D possibly being TRBD1 (6 bases). CDR1 and CDR2 (germline): SGHAT, FQNNGV. Trimming took 1 base from V and 4 from J, leaving 20 bases between them. This CDR3 has 17 amino acids. The CDR3 here is CASSLGGQGIGPYEQYF. The CDR3 DNA sequence: TGTGCCAGCAGCTTAGGGGGTCAGGGGATTGGGCCTTACGAGCAGTACTTC.

In nucleotides, the CDR3 is TGTGCCCTCGGGACAGGGACAGATACGCAGTATTTT. Translation: CALGTGTDTQYF. The rearrangement links TRBV30 to TRBJ2-3; 9 bases match TRBD1. The ends lost 8 bases at V and 3 bases at J; junction bases unmatched: 3. From germline, CDR1 is GTSNPN and CDR2 SVGIG (reference sequence). The CDR3 consists of 12 residues.

The chain joins TRBV2 to TRBJ1-5; 7 positions agree with TRBD1. Trimming cost V 3 bases and J 16 bases; bases outside gene matches: 9. Germline V lookup: CDR1 SNHLY, CDR2 FYNNEI. The CDR3 has 12 amino acids. The CDR3 DNA reads as TGTGCCAGCAGTGATCTTGGCAGGGGGTGTCATTTT. It encodes CASSDLGRGCHF. Drawing the rest from reference TRBV2 and TRBJ1-5, the complete variable domain is EPEVTQTPSHQVTQMGQEVILRCVPISNHLYFYWYRQILGQKVEFLVSFYNNEISEKSEIFDDQFSVERPDGSNFTLKIRSTKLEDSAMYFCASSDLGRGCHFGDGTRLSIL.

V gene TRBV19 combines with J gene TRBJ2-1, with D maybe TRBD2 (7 bases). Trimming shortened V by 7 bases and J by 8 bases, and 18 bases separated the two germline ends. The CDR3 has 14 residues. Germline CDR1 LNHDA, CDR2 SQIVND (reference sequence). CDR3 sequence: CASTLGAGVDEQFF. CDR3 sequence (DNA): TGTGCCAGTACACTGGGGGCGGGAGTGGATGAGCAGTTCTTC.

V and J are TRBV7-3 and TRBJ2-2; the match to TRBD2 covers 9 bases. Germline loops: CDR1 SGHTA, CDR2 FQGTGA. J lost 7 bases, V lost 6 bases, and 6 bases had no gene match. The CDR3 spans 14 residues. The CDR3 bases are TGTGCCAGCAGGGTAGCGGGAGTTCTCGGGGAGCTGTTTTTT. Translation gives CASRVAGVLGELFF.

V gene TRBV5-1 combines with J gene TRBJ2-7; D may be TRBD2 (6 bases). V lost 5 bases to trimming and J lost 2 bases, with 11 bases between them. This CDR3 comprises 13 residues. Germline V lookup: CDR1 SGHRS, CDR2 YFSETQ. The CDR3 nucleotides read TGCGCCAGCAGGGCGACTAGTGCCTACGAGCAGTACTTC. Translation: CASRATSAYEQYF.

The chain carries TRBV30 and TRBJ2-7, with D possibly TRBD1 on 6 matching bases. The CDR3 length is 14 residues. V was clipped by 5 bases and J by 5 bases, with 19 bases between them. The V gene's germline CDR1 is GTSNPN and CDR2 SVGIG (reference sequence). This CDR3 reads CAWHTGTQTHEQYF. The CDR3 nucleotides read TGTGCCTGGCACACCGGGACACAGACCCACGAGCAGTACTTC.

The J gene is TRBJ2-1, the V gene TRBV6-5; 7 bases are shared with TRBD1. The length of the CDR3 is 14 residues. Trimming at V came to 7 bases and at J to 10 bases, leaving 13 bases not matched to a gene. CDR1 is MNHEY, CDR2 SVGAGI, per germline. Here the CDR3 reads CASMLGGPAGEQFF. CDR3 nucleotides: TGTGCCAGCATGCTAGGGGGCCCCGCGGGCGAGCAGTTCTTC.

This rearrangement joins TRBV5-1 to TRBJ1-4; the D is unclear. V shed 4 bases and J shed 8 bases, with 12 bases lying between them. This CDR3 spans 13 amino acids. Per the germline V gene, CDR1 is SGHRS and CDR2 is YFSETQ. The chain's CDR3 is CASSLRAGEKLFF. CDR3 DNA sequence: TGCGCCAGCAGCCTACGTGCGGGCGAAAAACTGTTTTTT.

The chain has TRBV18 and TRBJ2-3; the match to TRBD2 covers 12 bases. Germline trimming cut 3 bases from V and 2 bases from J; bases unmatched to any gene: 3. Germline V gene sequence: CDR1 KGHSH, CDR2 LQKENI. The CDR3 extends over 16 amino acids. The CDR3: CASSPLAGGVTDTQYF. The CDR3 nucleotides are TGTGCCAGCTCACCTCTAGCGGGAGGGGTCACAGATACGCAGTATTTT.

The chain employs TRBV7-3 and TRBJ2-3, with TRBD2 matching 8 bases. Looked up from germline, CDR1 is SGHTA and CDR2 is FQGTGA. This CDR3 has 16 residues. V lost 0 bases to trimming and J lost 3 bases; unmatched junction nucleotides: 5. The chain's CDR3 is CASSLTTTGGTDTQYF. CDR3 in DNA: TGTGCCAGCAGCTTAACGACAACGGGAGGGACAGATACGCAGTATTTT.

CDR3 sequence reads: CASSLNLAGGVETQYF. In DNA, the CDR3 is TGTGCCAGCAGTTTAAATTTGGCGGGAGGGGTGGAGACCCAGTACTTC. This sequence joins TRBV27 and TRBJ2-5; 9 nucleotides align to TRBD2. J lost 5 bases, V lost 2 bases, and 9 bases had no gene match. CDR1 MNHEY and CDR2 SMNVEV come from the germline V gene (reference sequence). The CDR3 runs to 16 residues.